One and the same sample provided the 17 T cell receptor beta chains below, sequenced in a study of T cells in tumors and immune-related adverse events. Sequenced by immunoSEQ multiplex PCR; TCRdb stores in-frame clones only, minus some. The sample lists fewer than 25,000 clones, about nine tenths seen once, with around 1.3% in the top ten. The specimen was lymph node tissue, collected from a patient treated with anti-PD-1 therapy. All receptors derive from a female donor with metastatic renal cell carcinoma.

CDR3 in amino acids: CASSLTGSEKLFF. The CDR3 nucleotides are TGTGCCAGCAGCCTAACAGGGAGTGAAAAACTGTTTTTT. The chain recombines TRBV7-6 with TRBJ1-4; D possibly corresponds to TRBD1 (6 bases). Germline assignment: CDR1 SGHVS and CDR2 FNYEAQ. With 5 bases removed from V and 7 bases from J, the gap between germline ends came to 11 bases. The length of the CDR3 is 13 residues.

The chain recombines TRBV10-3 with TRBJ1-5; 9 positions agree with TRBD1. V gave up 3 bases and J gave up 6 bases; unmatched junction bases: 6. CDR3 size: 15 residues. Germline V gene lookup returns CDR1 ENHRY and CDR2 SYGVKD. CDR3 sequence: CAISENTGGGQPQHF. CDR3 sequence (DNA): TGTGCCATCAGTGAAAACACAGGGGGCGGTCAGCCCCAGCATTTT.

This rearrangement joins TRBV9 to TRBJ2-3; 8 bases are shared with TRBD2. Germline V lookup: CDR1 SGDLS, CDR2 YYNGEE. V was clipped by 0 bases and J by 2 bases; unmatched bases: 5. There are 16 residues in the CDR3. DNA of the CDR3: TGTGCCAGCAGCGTAGTTGCTAGCGGGCTCACAGATACGCAGTATTTT. This encodes CASSVVASGLTDTQYF.

The chain combines TRBV18 with TRBJ2-2, with 7 bases aligning to TRBD1. V dropped 3 bases and J dropped 5; count of bases not matched to a gene: 3. From germline, CDR1 is KGHSH and CDR2 LQKENI. The CDR3 extends over 14 amino acids. CDR3 amino acids: CASSPTTGTGELFF. The CDR3 DNA reads as TGTGCCAGCTCACCGACGACAGGGACCGGGGAGCTGTTTTTT.

The rearrangement uses TRBV19 and TRBJ2-3, with a possible D match to TRBD2 (6 bases). V was shortened by 4 bases and J by 3 bases, with 17 bases between the two germline ends. Germline loops: CDR1 LNHDA, CDR2 SQIVND (reference sequence). This CDR3 spans 16 amino acids. This CDR3 reads CASSRGEAVLTDTQYF. As DNA, the CDR3 is TGTGCCAGTAGTAGGGGGGAGGCGGTCCTTACAGATACGCAGTATTTT.

This chain links TRBV28 with TRBJ2-3; 10 bases map to TRBD1. The CDR3 is 15 amino acids. V shed 4 bases, J shed 5 bases, and the junction held 6 bases outside the gene matches. Germline V lookup: CDR1 MDHEN, CDR2 SYDVKM. Here the CDR3 reads CASSSPGQGLDTQYF. In nucleotides, the CDR3 is TGTGCCAGCAGTTCTCCGGGACAGGGGCTAGATACGCAGTATTTT.

The J gene is TRBJ2-1, the V gene TRBV10-3; TRBD2 is a possible D gene (6 bases). Germline CDR1 and CDR2: ENHRY and SYGVKD. V was clipped by 4 bases and J by 5 bases, with 18 bases between them. The CDR3 totals 16 residues. CDR3 sequence reads: CAISGRQTTGDNEQFF. The CDR3 region has the DNA TGTGCCATCAGTGGCCGTCAGACTACGGGAGACAATGAGCAGTTCTTC.

The V gene is TRBV15, the J gene TRBJ2-7; perhaps TRBD2 as D (6 bases). The V gene's germline CDR1 is LNHNV and CDR2 YYDKDF (reference sequence). The germline V and J ends were trimmed by 1 base and 0 bases, with 13 bases remaining between them. This CDR3 spans 16 amino acids. In DNA, the CDR3 is TGTGCCACCAGCAGAGGAGGGAGGTCGAGCTCCTACGAGCAGTACTTC. Its protein is CATSRGGRSSSYEQYF.

This chain links TRBV18 with TRBJ2-1; 8 nucleotides align to TRBD2. Germline CDR1 reads KGHSH; CDR2 reads LQKENI. The CDR3 contains 14 residues. The V gene end was trimmed by 3 bases and the J gene end by 9 bases; junction bases not matched to a gene: 7. The CDR3 coding sequence is TGTGCCAGCTCACCCGGACTAGCAGAACTTGAGCAGTTCTTC. Translated: CASSPGLAELEQFF.

The chain links TRBV5-1 to TRBJ2-5, with 8 bases lining up with TRBD2. Germline V lookup: CDR1 SGHRS, CDR2 YFSETQ. The CDR3 is 15 residues long. Trimming took 2 bases from V and 3 from J; bases not matched to a gene: 6. This CDR3 reads CASSLNSGAEETQYF. The CDR3 DNA is TGCGCCAGCAGCTTAAATAGCGGGGCGGAAGAGACCCAGTACTTC.

This clone was seen only once. V is TRBV19 and J is TRBJ1-5; TRBD1 matches 10 bases. The J segment lost 2 bases and the V segment lost 5 bases, leaving 3 bases of the junction unmatched. The CDR3 covers 15 residues. Germline CDR1 reads LNHDA; CDR2 reads SQIVND (reference sequence). This CDR3 is CASSQTGGGNQPQHF. CDR3 coding DNA: TGTGCCAGTAGTCAGACAGGGGGCGGCAATCAGCCCCAGCATTTT.

Here the CDR3 DNA reads TGTGCCAGCAGCTACTTACAGGGCCGAGACGGCTACACCTTC. Amino acids: CASSYLQGRDGYTF. This sequence joins TRBV7-2 and TRBJ1-2; D might be TRBD1 (6 bases). CDR3 length: 14 residues. Germline CDR1 reads SGHTA; CDR2 reads FQGNSA. V lost 4 bases, J lost 8 bases, and 17 bases lay in between.

The CDR3 reads CASSLVGHHGYTF. The CDR3 region has the DNA TGTGCCAGCAGCTTAGTCGGACATCATGGCTACACCTTC. The rearrangement joins TRBV7-9 to TRBJ1-2; a weak D match, TRBD1 (5 bases). The V gene's germline CDR1 is SEHNR and CDR2 FQNEAQ (reference sequence). Trimming cost V 1 base and J 6 bases, with 9 bases left between them. This CDR3 has 13 amino acids.

The V gene is TRBV11-2, the J gene TRBJ1-2; perhaps TRBD1 as D (5 bases). V lost 4 bases, J lost 4 bases, and 16 bases lay in between. Germline V gene data show CDR1 as SGHAT and CDR2 as FQNNGV. The CDR3 is 15 amino acids. As DNA, the CDR3 is TGTGCCAGCAGCTCCGCCAGGGACGGCGGCTATGGCTACACCTTC. This sequence encodes CASSSARDGGYGYTF.

The chain joins TRBV11-3 to TRBJ1-3; D ambiguous. V was cut by 6 bases and J by 1 base, with 13 bases left in between. Germline V gene sequence: CDR1 SGHNT, CDR2 YENEEA. The CDR3 is 15 amino acids. The CDR3 loop is CASSLTSISGNTIYF. CDR3 in DNA: TGTGCCAGCAGTTTAACCTCGATATCTGGAAACACCATATATTTT.

As for this clone: The junction differs from germline at one of its ends, possibly a read error. The J gene is TRBJ2-1, the V gene TRBV7-2, with unresolved D. Germline CDR1 reads SGHTA; CDR2 reads FQGNSA. The CDR3 covers 15 residues. CDR3 coding DNA: TGTGCCAGCAGCTTCCTCCGCGGCTCCAACAATGAGCAGTTCTTC. Encoded protein: CASSFLRGSNNEQFF.

The chain is built from TRBV27 and TRBJ2-3, with D hard to call. Trimming took 1 base from V and 6 from J, leaving 11 bases between them. Germline CDR1 and CDR2: MNHEY and SMNVEV (reference sequence). CDR3 length: 14 residues. CDR3 nucleotides: TGTGCCAGCAGTTTATACTCCGTCTTGGATACGCAGTATTTT. Protein product: CASSLYSVLDTQYF.